The clone carrying this TCR beta chain was counted between two and nine times. The antigen is unknown. The study reverse transcribed the entire isolated RNA, so it sequenced expressed TCRB transcripts. Sequencing of naive, central memory and regulatory T cell samples gave an average of approximately 3.3 million reads. TCRdb's table, derived via immunoSEQ multiplex PCR, lists solely in-frame clones and lacks some. The profile shows about 150,000 clones, about 9% of them singletons. This entry comes from a study of beta chain features in type 1 diabetes. Background on the study: There were 107,917,701 sorted cells examined across all samples.

The CDR3 has 15 residues. CDR1 is MDHEN, CDR2 SYDVKM, per germline. V lost 1 base and J 3 bases, leaving 10 bases between the germline ends. CD4+ naive, central memory, regulatory and stem cell-like memory subsets were isolated by sorting on CD45RO/CCR7/CD25/CD127/CD95/CD27. Findings and caveats of the study: Possible PCR preference for shorter templates applied equally to patients and controls. Type 1 diabetes patients had moderately but significantly shorter TCRB CDR3s in all four CD4+ subsets.

The chain employs TRBV28 and TRBJ1-5; D remains unclear. Material: central memory CD4+ T cells from blood. The source of this sequence is a woman aged 25 to 45 with type 1 diabetes. In nucleotides, the CDR3 is TGTGCCAGCAGTTTATCTTCGGGTTACAATCAGCCCCAGCATTTT. This encodes CASSLSSGYNQPQHF.